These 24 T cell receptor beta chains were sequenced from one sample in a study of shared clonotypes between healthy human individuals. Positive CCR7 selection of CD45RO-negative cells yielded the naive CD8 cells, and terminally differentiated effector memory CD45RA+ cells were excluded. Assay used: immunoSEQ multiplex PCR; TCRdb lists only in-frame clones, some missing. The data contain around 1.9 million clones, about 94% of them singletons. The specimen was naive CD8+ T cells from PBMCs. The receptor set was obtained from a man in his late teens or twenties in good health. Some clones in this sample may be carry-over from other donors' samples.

This chain's CDR3 is CASSLSWSYGYTF. The CDR3 region has the DNA TGTGCCAGCAGTTTATCGTGGTCCTATGGCTACACCTTC. This chain connects TRBV27 to TRBJ1-2; D uncertain. V gave up 0 bases and J gave up 4 bases, with 6 bases separating them. The CDR3 is made up of 13 amino acids. Per the germline V gene, CDR1 is MNHEY and CDR2 is SMNVEV (reference sequence).

CDR3 coding DNA: TGTGCCAGCAGCCCGGGGGTCAGGACTAGCCTCAATGAGCAGTTCTTC. Protein sequence: CASSPGVRTSLNEQFF. The rearrangement uses TRBV4-2 and TRBJ2-1, with 8 nucleotides matching TRBD2. Germline trimming cut 4 bases from V and 6 bases from J; bases unmatched to any gene: 11. CDR1 LGHNA and CDR2 YNFKEQ come from the germline V gene. The CDR3 length is 16 residues.

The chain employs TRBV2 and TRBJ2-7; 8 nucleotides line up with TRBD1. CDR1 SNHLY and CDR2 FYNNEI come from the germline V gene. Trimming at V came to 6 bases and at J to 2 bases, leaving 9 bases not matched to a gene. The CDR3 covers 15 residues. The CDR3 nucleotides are TGTGCCAGCAGGGATATGACAGGGGCCGCCTACGAGCAGTACTTC. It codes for CASRDMTGAAYEQYF.

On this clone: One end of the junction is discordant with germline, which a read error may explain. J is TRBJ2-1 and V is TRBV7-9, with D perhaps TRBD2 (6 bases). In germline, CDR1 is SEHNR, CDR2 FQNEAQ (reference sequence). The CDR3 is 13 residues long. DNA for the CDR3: TGTGCCAGCAGTTTAGCGGCCCAGGGTGAGCAGTTCTTC. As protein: CASSLAAQGEQFF.

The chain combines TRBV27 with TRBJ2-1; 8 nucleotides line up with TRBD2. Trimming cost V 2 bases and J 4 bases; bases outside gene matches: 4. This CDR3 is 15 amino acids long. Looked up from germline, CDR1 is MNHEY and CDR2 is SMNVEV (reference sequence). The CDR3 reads CASSLRAGAYNEQFF. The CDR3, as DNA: TGTGCCAGCAGTTTAAGAGCGGGAGCATACAATGAGCAGTTCTTC.

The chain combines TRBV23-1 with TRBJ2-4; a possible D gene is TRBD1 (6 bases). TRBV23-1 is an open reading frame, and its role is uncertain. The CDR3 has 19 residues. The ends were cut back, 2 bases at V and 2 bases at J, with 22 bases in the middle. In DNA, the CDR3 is TGCGCCAGCAGTCAAGGCAGGGGTGAGGTAGGTAGGACCAAAAACATTCAGTACTTC. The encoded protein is CASSQGRGEVGRTKNIQYF.

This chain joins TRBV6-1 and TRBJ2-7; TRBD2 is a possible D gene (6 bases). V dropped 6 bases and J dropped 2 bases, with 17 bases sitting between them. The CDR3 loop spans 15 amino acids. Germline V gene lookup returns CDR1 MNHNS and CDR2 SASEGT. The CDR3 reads CASRLSGPGAYEQYF. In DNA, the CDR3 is TGTGCCAGCAGACTTAGCGGCCCTGGGGCCTACGAGCAGTACTTC.

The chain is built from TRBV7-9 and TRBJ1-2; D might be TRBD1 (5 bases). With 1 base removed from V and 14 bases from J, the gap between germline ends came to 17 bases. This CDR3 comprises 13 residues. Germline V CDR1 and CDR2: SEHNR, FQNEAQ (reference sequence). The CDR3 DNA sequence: TGTGCCAGCAGCTTAGTTCATTTTAAGGGACTTACCTTC. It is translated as CASSLVHFKGLTF.

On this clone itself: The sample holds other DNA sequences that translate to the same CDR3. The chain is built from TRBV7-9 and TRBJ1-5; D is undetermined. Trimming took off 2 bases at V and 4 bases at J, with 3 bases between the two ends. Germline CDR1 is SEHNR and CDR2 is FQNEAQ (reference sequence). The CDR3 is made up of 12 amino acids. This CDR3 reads CASSLFNQPQHF. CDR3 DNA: TGTGCCAGCAGCTTATTTAATCAGCCCCAGCATTTT.

CDR3 DNA: TGTGCCAGCAGCTTAGATACAGGGGCCAATCAGCCCCAGCATTTT. Translated, it gives CASSLDTGANQPQHF. This chain connects TRBV7-9 to TRBJ1-5; 7 nucleotides align to TRBD1. The germline V gene has CDR1 SEHNR and CDR2 FQNEAQ (reference sequence). The CDR3 extends over 15 amino acids. V was pared by 1 base and J by 3 bases, with 3 bases of the junction left unmatched.

DNA for the CDR3: TGTGCCAGCAGCCCTTTAGGGGCCTCAGAGACCCAGTACTTC. Translating it yields CASSPLGASETQYF. V usage is TRBV27 and J usage is TRBJ2-5; possibly TRBD1 for D (5 bases). V was pared by 6 bases and J by 4 bases, with 15 bases between. The germline CDR1 and CDR2 sequences are MNHEY and SMNVEV (reference sequence). This CDR3 has 14 amino acids.

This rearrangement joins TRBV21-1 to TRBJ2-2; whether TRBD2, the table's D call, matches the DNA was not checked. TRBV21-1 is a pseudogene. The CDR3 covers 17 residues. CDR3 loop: CASSKEGLATNTGELFF. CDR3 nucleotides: TGTGCCAGCAGCAAAGAAGGACTAGCTACAAACACCGGGGAGCTGTTTTTT.

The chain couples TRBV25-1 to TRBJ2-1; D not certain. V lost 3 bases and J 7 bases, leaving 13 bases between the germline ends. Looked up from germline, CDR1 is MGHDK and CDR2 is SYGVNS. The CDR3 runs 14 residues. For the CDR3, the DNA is TGTGCCAGCAGTGAGAAGAAGTTTCGGAATGAGCAGTTCTTC. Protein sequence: CASSEKKFRNEQFF.

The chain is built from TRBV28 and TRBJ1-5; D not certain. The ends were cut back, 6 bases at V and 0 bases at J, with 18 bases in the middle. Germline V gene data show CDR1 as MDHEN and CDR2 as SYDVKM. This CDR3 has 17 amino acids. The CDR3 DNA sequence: TGTGCCAGCAGACTCACAACGATGGTATATAGCAATCAGCCCCAGCATTTT. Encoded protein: CASRLTTMVYSNQPQHF.

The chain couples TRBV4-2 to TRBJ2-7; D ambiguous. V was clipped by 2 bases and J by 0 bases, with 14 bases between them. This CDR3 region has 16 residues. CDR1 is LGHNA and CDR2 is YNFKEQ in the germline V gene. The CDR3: CASSQTRTEYSYEQYF. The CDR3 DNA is TGTGCCAGCAGCCAAACCCGGACGGAATACTCCTACGAGCAGTACTTC.

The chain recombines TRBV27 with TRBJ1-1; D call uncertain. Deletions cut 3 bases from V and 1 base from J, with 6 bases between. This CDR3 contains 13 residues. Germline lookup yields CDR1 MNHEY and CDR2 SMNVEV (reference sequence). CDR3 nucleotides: TGTGCCAGCAGTTTGGTGAAGAACACTGAAGCTTTCTTT. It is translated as CASSLVKNTEAFF.

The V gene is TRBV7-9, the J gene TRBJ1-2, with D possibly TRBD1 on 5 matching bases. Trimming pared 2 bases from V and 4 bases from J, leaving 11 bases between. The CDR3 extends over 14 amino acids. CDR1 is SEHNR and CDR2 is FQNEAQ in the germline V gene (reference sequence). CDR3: CASSLQAGTYGYTF. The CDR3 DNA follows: TGTGCCAGCAGCTTACAAGCAGGGACCTATGGCTACACCTTC.

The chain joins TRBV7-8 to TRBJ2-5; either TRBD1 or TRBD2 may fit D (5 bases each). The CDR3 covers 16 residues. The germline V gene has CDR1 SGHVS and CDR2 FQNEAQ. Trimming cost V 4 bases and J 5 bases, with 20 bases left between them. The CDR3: CASSSETRGWGETQYF. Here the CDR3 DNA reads TGTGCCAGCAGCTCCGAGACCCGGGGCTGGGGGGAGACCCAGTACTTC.

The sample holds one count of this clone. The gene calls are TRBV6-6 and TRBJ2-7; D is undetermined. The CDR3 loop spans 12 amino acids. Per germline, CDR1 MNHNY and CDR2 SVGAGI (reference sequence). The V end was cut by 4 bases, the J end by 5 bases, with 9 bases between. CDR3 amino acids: CASSLSRDEQYF. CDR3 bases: TGTGCCAGCAGTTTATCCCGGGACGAGCAGTACTTC.

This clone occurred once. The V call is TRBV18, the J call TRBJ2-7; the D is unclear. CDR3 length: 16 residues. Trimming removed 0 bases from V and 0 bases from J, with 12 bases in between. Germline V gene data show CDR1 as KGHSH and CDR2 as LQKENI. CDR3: CASSPPGTPSSYEQYF. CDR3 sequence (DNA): TGTGCCAGCTCACCACCGGGCACCCCGAGCTCCTACGAGCAGTACTTC.

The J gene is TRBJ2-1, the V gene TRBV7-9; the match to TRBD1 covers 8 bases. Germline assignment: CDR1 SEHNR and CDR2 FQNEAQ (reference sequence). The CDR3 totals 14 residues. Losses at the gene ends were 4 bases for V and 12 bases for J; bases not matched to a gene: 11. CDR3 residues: CASSSGQVDFGQFF. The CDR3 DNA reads TGTGCCAGCAGCTCGGGACAGGTCGACTTTGGGCAGTTCTTC. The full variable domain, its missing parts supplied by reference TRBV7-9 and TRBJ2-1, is DTGVSQNPRHKITKRGQNVTFRCDPISEHNRLYWYRQTLGQGPEFLTYFQNEAQLEKSRLLSDRFSAERPKGSFSTLEIQRTEQGDSAMYLCASSSGQVDFGQFFGPGTRLTVL.

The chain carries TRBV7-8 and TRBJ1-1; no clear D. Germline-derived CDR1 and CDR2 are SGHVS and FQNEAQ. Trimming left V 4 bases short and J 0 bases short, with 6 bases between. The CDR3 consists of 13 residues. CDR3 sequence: CASSSSVNTEAFF. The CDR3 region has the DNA TGTGCCAGCAGCTCCTCAGTGAACACTGAAGCTTTCTTT.

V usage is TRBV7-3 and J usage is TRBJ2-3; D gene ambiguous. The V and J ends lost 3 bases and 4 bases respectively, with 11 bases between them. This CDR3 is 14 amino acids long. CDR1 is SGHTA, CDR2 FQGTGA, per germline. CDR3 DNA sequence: TGTGCCAGCAGCTTGGGTATTGGGGCAGATACGCAGTATTTT. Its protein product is CASSLGIGADTQYF.

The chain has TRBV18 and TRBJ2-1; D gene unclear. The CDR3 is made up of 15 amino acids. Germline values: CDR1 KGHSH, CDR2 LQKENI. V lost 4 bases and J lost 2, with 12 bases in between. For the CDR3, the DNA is TGTGCCAGCTCACTTGGGTATCCACCCTACAATGAGCAGTTCTTC. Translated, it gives CASSLGYPPYNEQFF.